The source of this T cell receptor (beta chain) is a study of T-cell memory formation after mild COVID-19. Study conclusions and caveats: Clones contracting over day 15 to 85 were CD4/CD8 balanced, with later expanders leaning CD4+. Memory sampled before infection contained some responding clones, suggesting cross-reactive memory joined.

This CDR3 region has 11 residues. With 3 bases clipped from V and 13 bases from J, the junction kept 6 bases outside the gene matches. CDR1 is SGHRS, CDR2 YFSETQ, per germline. Concerning this clonotype: Its antigen is unknown.

Employing constant-segment primers, 5'RACE generated TCR alpha and TCR beta cDNA libraries bearing sample barcodes and UMIs. TCRdb fed the 5' RACE reads into MiXCR, producing one record per CDR3 protein. The top ten clones hold 10% to 15% of a sample with about 400,000 distinct CDR3 sequences, 23% of them seen once. This receptor was obtained from an adult woman who had mild COVID-19 (a few samples of this study predate the infection). Cell type and time point are not known. The sample consisted of PBMCs or a T cell subset sorted from them (not recorded which). This chain connects TRBV5-1 to TRBJ1-1; 7 bases map to TRBD1. CDR3 bases: TGCGCCAGCAGCTCAGGACAGGTGCTTTTCTTT. Protein: CASSSGQVLFF. Full variable domain (remainder filled in from reference TRBV5-1 and TRBJ1-1): KAGVTQTPRYLIKTRGQQVTLSCSPISGHRSVSWYQQTPGQGLQFLFEYFSETQRNKGNFPGRFSGRQFSNSRSEMNVSTLELGDSALYLCASSSGQVLFFGQGTRLTVV.